This TCR beta chain comes out of a study of PD-1 blockade in classical Hodgkin lymphoma. Every patient was affected by relapse after autologous stem cell transplantation, while exposure to brentuximab vedotin was not uniform. Produced via immunoSEQ multiplex PCR; TCRdb's table is partial and in-frame only. The top ten hold 8% to 13% of the sample, which has more than 45,000 clones, over 70% seen once. With 3 bases clipped from V and 11 bases from J, the junction kept 7 bases outside the gene matches. Germline V gene sequence: CDR1 SEHNR, CDR2 FQNEAQ (reference sequence). This CDR3 has 14 amino acids.

Source: peripheral blood mononuclear cells (PBMCs), taken at baseline. V gene TRBV7-9 combines with J gene TRBJ1-6; TRBD1 matches 7 bases. The clonotype was recovered from a human donor with classical Hodgkin lymphoma. CDR3 sequence (DNA): TGTGCCAGCAGCTTGGGACAGCTGGGGACACCCCTCCACTTT. This encodes CASSLGQLGTPLHF. Full variable domain (outside the CDR3, taken from reference TRBV7-9 and TRBJ1-6): DTGVSQNPRHKITKRGQNVTFRCDPISEHNRLYWYRQTLGQGPEFLTYFQNEAQLEKSRLLSDRFSAERPKGSFSTLEIQRTEQGDSAMYLCASSLGQLGTPLHFGNGTRLTVT.